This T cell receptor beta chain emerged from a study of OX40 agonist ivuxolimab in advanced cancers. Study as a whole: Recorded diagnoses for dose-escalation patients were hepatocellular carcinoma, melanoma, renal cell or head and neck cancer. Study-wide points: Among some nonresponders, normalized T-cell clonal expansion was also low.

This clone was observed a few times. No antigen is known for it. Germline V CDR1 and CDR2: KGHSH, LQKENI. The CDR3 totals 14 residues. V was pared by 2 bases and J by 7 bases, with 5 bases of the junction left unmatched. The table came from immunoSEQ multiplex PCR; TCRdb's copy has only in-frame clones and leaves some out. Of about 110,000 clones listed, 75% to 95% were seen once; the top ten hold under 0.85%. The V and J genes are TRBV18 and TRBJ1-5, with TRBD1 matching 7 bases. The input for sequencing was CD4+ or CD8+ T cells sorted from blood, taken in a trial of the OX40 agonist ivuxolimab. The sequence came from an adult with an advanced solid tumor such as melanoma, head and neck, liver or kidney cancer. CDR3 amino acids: CASSPGTGEQPQHF. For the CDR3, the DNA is TGTGCCAGCTCACCAGGTACAGGGGAACAGCCCCAGCATTTT.